These 13 T cell receptor beta chains came from one sample sequenced in a study of T cell clonotyping in hematopoietic cell transplantation. Assay used: immunoSEQ multiplex PCR; TCRdb lists only in-frame clones, some missing. The data hold tens of thousands of clones, with around three quarters observed a single time. Time point noted: recipient sample about 28 days before transplant, after cytoreduction. This sample comprised peripheral blood mononuclear cells, obtained before stem cell transplant. The receptors derive from a woman aged 25 to 45 with chronic myeloid leukemia. Some clones in this sample may be carry-over from other donors' samples.

CDR3 sequence: CASSHSGGYEQFF. In DNA form, the CDR3 reads TGTGCCAGCAGTCATAGCGGGGGGTATGAGCAGTTCTTC. The J gene is TRBJ2-1, the V gene TRBV7-8, with 10 positions matching TRBD2. The trim removed 6 bases at V and 8 bases at J, leaving 4 bases unmatched. This CDR3 contains 13 residues. Per the germline V gene, CDR1 is SGHVS and CDR2 is FQNEAQ. The full variable domain, with the rest looked up from reference TRBV7-8 and TRBJ2-1, is GAGVSQSPRYKVAKRGQDVALRCDPISGHVSLFWYQQALGQGPEFLTYFQNEAQLDKSGLPSDRFFAERPEGSVSTLKIQRTQQEDSAVYLCASSHSGGYEQFFGPGTRLTVL.

The chain uses TRBV30 and TRBJ1-2; D unclear. Trimming took 0 bases from V and 8 from J, leaving 13 bases between them. The CDR3 has 13 residues. Germline V gene sequence: CDR1 GTSNPN, CDR2 SVGIG (reference sequence). DNA of the CDR3: TGTGCCTGGAGTGTACTGACGGGTTGGGGCTACACCTTC. Encoded protein: CAWSVLTGWGYTF.

The CDR3 is CASSLEGLADYGYTF. The CDR3 DNA reads as TGCGCCAGCAGCTTGGAGGGGTTAGCGGACTATGGCTACACCTTC. The J gene is TRBJ1-2, the V gene TRBV5-1; D possibly corresponds to TRBD1 (5 bases). This CDR3 has 15 residues. Germline CDR1 SGHRS, CDR2 YFSETQ. V gave up 0 bases and J gave up 3 bases, with 12 bases separating them.

The chain has TRBV25-1 and TRBJ2-1, with D hard to call. Germline V gene sequence: CDR1 MGHDK, CDR2 SYGVNS. The V end lost 10 bases, the J end lost 5 bases, and 3 bases lay between the germline ends. The CDR3 sequence is 9 residues long. CDR3 in amino acids: CATNNEQFF. CDR3 in DNA: TGTGCCACTAACAATGAGCAGTTCTTC.

V is TRBV7-2 and J is TRBJ1-4, with D maybe TRBD1 (6 bases). The CDR3 is made up of 14 amino acids. The V gene's germline CDR1 is SGHTA and CDR2 FQGNSA. Deletions cut 2 bases from V and 10 bases from J, with 14 bases between. CDR3 region: CASSLKFEGGKLFF. In nucleotides, the CDR3 is TGTGCCAGCAGCTTAAAGTTTGAGGGGGGAAAACTGTTTTTT.

V is TRBV5-1 and J is TRBJ2-5; 8 nucleotides line up with TRBD1. CDR1 and CDR2 (germline): SGHRS, YFSETQ. CDR3 size: 15 residues. The junction had 7 bases not matched to a gene; V was cut back by 4 bases and J by 2 bases. CDR3 residues: CASSPRTGPQETQYF. CDR3 bases: TGCGCCAGCAGCCCCCGGACAGGGCCACAAGAGACCCAGTACTTC. The full variable domain, in which reference TRBV5-1 and TRBJ2-5 provide the parts outside the CDR3, is KAGVTQTPRYLIKTRGQQVTLSCSPISGHRSVSWYQQTPGQGLQFLFEYFSETQRNKGNFPGRFSGRQFSNSRSEMNVSTLELGDSALYLCASSPRTGPQETQYFGPGTRLLVL.

V usage is TRBV11-2 and J usage is TRBJ1-1; perhaps TRBD1 as D (5 bases). CDR1 and CDR2 from the germline V gene are SGHAT and FQNNGV. V gave up 8 bases and J gave up 4 bases, with 17 bases separating them. CDR3 length equals 14 residues. This chain's CDR3 is CASGGGALSTEAFF. DNA for the CDR3: TGTGCCAGCGGGGGAGGGGCTTTGAGCACTGAAGCTTTCTTT.

The chain has TRBV10-3 and TRBJ1-2; perhaps TRBD1 as D (5 bases). Germline assignment: CDR1 ENHRY and CDR2 SYGVKD. V was trimmed by 8 bases and J by 7 bases, leaving 11 bases between them. The length of the CDR3 is 11 residues. The CDR3 reads CAIRWGIGYTF. Here the CDR3 DNA reads TGTGCCATCCGATGGGGGATTGGCTACACCTTC.

This chain uses TRBV7-9 with TRBJ1-2; D is possibly TRBD1 (6 bases). Germline-derived CDR1 and CDR2 are SEHNR and FQNEAQ (reference sequence). V was cut by 6 bases and J by 7 bases, with 18 bases left in between. The CDR3 is 14 amino acids. CDR3 sequence (DNA): TGTGCCAGCAGACCCCGGGGACAATCGGGTGGCTACACCTTC. It is translated as CASRPRGQSGGYTF.

This sequence joins TRBV27 and TRBJ2-1; 10 bases align to TRBD1. The length of the CDR3 is 16 residues. Per germline, CDR1 MNHEY and CDR2 SMNVEV (reference sequence). The V segment lost 4 bases and the J segment 8 bases; nucleotides outside the gene matches: 11. CDR3 residues: CASSSRDRGRLDEQFF. The CDR3 coding sequence is TGTGCCAGCAGTTCCCGCGACAGGGGGCGCTTGGATGAGCAGTTCTTC.

The chain uses TRBV25-1 and TRBJ1-6; weak D call: TRBD1 (6 bases). The germline gives CDR1 MGHDK, CDR2 SYGVNS. Trimming took off 3 bases at V and 9 bases at J, with 18 bases between the two ends. The CDR3 loop spans 16 amino acids. This CDR3 reads CASSDAMEGDFSPLHF. The CDR3 DNA sequence: TGTGCCAGCAGTGACGCGATGGAGGGGGATTTTTCACCCCTCCACTTT.

The chain recombines TRBV20-1 with TRBJ2-7, with D unclear. Trimming pared 4 bases from V and 3 bases from J, leaving 7 bases between. The CDR3 runs 11 residues. Germline-derived CDR1 and CDR2 are DFQATT and SNEGSKA (reference sequence). CDR3 nucleotide sequence: TGCAGTGCTAATCCGAACTACGAGCAGTACGTC. Translating it yields CSANPNYEQYV.

This clone was seen just once. This chain joins TRBV19 and TRBJ1-5; tentative D call: TRBD1 (6 bases). The germline CDR1 and CDR2 sequences are LNHDA and SQIVND (reference sequence). The CDR3 covers 12 residues. V lost 7 bases and J 6 bases, leaving 10 bases between the germline ends. CDR3 nucleotides: TGTGCCAGTAACCTACAGGGTCAGCCCCAGCATTTT. Translation: CASNLQGQPQHF. The full variable domain, rest sourced from reference TRBV19 and TRBJ1-5, is DGGITQSPKYLFRKEGQNVTLSCEQNLNHDAMYWYRQDPGQGLRLIYYSQIVNDFQKGDIAEGYSVSREKKESFPLTVTSAQKNPTAFYLCASNLQGQPQHFGDGTRLSIL.